Listed below are T cell receptor beta chains from one sample, sequenced in a study of T cell responses to AZD1222 COVID-19 vaccine. Repertoires were generated with immunoSEQ multiplex PCR, while TCRdb's copy carries only in-frame clones and drops some. The sample contains about 120,000 clones, around nine tenths of which appear only once. Sequencing used peripheral blood, obtained on day 0 of AZD1222 vaccination. The receptors were sampled from an adult in good health. CDR3s include the opening cysteine and the closing phenylalanine or tryptophan. D genes are given only for firm matches. Clone size, where shown, is once, few, many, or a class for clones that have expanded.

-	TRBV27	-	TRBJ1-1	17	CASSLLPLQGTNTEAFF	TGTGCCAGCAGTTTATTGCCGCTACAGGGTACGAACACTGAAGCTTTCTTT
-	TRBV7-9	-	TRBJ2-6	16	CASTILGVIGANVLTF	TGTGCCAGCACCATACTTGGGGTAATTGGGGCCAACGTCCTGACTTTC
TRBD1	TRBV7-9	-	TRBJ1-1	13	CASSVQGAPEAFF	TGTGCCAGCAGCGTACAGGGGGCCCCTGAAGCTTTCTTT
TRBD1	TRBV5-5	once	TRBJ1-1	14	CASSPDRGITEAFF	TGTGCCAGCAGCCCCGACAGGGGAATCACTGAAGCTTTCTTT
-	TRBV28	-	TRBJ2-3	16	CASSSFSVPSTDTQYF	TGTGCCAGCAGTTCGTTTAGCGTGCCGAGCACAGATACGCAGTATTTT
-	TRBV24-1	-	TRBJ1-1	12	CATSDRGSQAFF	TGTGCCACCAGTGATAGGGGTTCTCAAGCTTTCTTT
TRBD1	TRBV13	-	TRBJ1-2	15	CASSGPGQGPHGYTF	TGTGCCAGCAGCGGACCGGGACAGGGACCCCATGGCTACACCTTC
TRBD2	TRBV4-3	-	TRBJ2-3	17	CASSQEASGRAIDTQYF	TGCGCCAGCAGCCAAGAGGCTAGCGGGAGGGCCATAGATACGCAGTATTTT
-	TRBV7-9	-	TRBJ2-1	14	CASTRGGRYNEQFF	TGTGCCAGCACGCGCGGAGGGCGATACAATGAGCAGTTCTTC
TRBD2	TRBV7-3	-	TRBJ2-7	15	CASSLYERGTYEQYF	TGTGCCAGCAGCTTATATGAGCGGGGAACCTACGAGCAGTACTTC
TRBD1	TRBV3-1/TRBV3-2	-	TRBJ1-4	15	CASSLHRDRGEKLFF	TGTGCCAGCAGCCTGCACCGGGACAGGGGAGAAAAACTGTTTTTT